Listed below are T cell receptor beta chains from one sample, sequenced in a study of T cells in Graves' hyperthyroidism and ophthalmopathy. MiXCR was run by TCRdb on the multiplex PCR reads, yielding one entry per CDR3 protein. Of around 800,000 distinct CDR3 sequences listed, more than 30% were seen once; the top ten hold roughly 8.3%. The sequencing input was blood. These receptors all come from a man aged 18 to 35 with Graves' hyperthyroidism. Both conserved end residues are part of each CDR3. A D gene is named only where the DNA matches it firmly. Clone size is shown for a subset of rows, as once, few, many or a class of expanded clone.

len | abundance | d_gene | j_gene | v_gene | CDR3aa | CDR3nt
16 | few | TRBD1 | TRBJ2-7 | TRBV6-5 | CASSPLMGQRSYEQYF | TGTGCCAGCAGTCCGCTTATGGGACAGAGATCCTACGAGCAGTACTTC
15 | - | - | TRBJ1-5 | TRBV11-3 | CASSLYGRDDQPQHF | TGTGCCAGCAGCTTATATGGGCGGGACGATCAGCCCCAGCATTTT
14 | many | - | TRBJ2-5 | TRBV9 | CASSVKDRQETQYF | TGTGCCAGCAGCGTTAAGGACAGACAAGAGACCCAGTACTTC
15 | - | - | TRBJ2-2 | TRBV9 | CASSVGDPSTGELFF | TGTGCCAGCAGCGTTGGGGATCCCTCGACCGGGGAGCTGTTTTTT
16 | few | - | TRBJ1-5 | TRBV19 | CASTPFMGLSDQPQHF | TGTGCCAGTACCCCCTTCATGGGGCTGAGCGATCAGCCCCAGCATTTT
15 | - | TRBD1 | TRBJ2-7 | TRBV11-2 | CASSFTGGLRYEQYF | TGTGCCAGCAGTTTTACAGGGGGACTTCGCTACGAGCAGTACTTC
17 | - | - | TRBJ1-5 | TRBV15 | CATSRFPTVLWNQPQHF | TGTGCCACCAGCAGATTCCCCACAGTCCTCTGGAATCAGCCCCAGCATTTT
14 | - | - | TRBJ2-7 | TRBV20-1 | CSASSVRGPYEQYF | TGCAGTGCCAGCAGTGTACGGGGCCCCTACGAGCAGTACTTC
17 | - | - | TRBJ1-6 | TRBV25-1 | CASSPVLGGSYNSPLHF | TGTGCCAGCTCACCGGTATTAGGGGGCTCCTATAATTCACCCCTCCACTTT
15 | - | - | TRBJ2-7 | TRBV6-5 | CASISAEPNSYEQYF | TGTGCCAGCATTTCAGCGGAGCCAAACTCCTACGAGCAGTACTTC
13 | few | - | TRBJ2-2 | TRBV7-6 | CASSLPETGELFF | TGTGCCAGCAGCTTACCAGAGACCGGGGAGCTGTTTTTT
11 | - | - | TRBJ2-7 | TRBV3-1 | CASSTQSEQYF | TGTGCCAGCAGCACTCAGTCCGAGCAGTACTTC
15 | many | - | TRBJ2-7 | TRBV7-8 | CASSPSEGRTYEQYF | TGTGCCAGCAGCCCTTCCGAAGGGAGGACCTACGAGCAGTACTTC
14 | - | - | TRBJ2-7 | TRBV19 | CASSNAYLSYEQYF | TGTGCCAGTAGTAACGCCTATCTCTCCTACGAGCAGTACTTC
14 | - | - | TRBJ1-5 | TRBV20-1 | CSALGGSGNQPQHF | TGCAGTGCCCTGGGAGGTTCTGGCAATCAGCCCCAGCATTTT
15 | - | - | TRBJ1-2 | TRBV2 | CASSGGGGANYGYTF | TGTGCCAGCAGTGGCGGTGGGGGCGCTAACTATGGCTACACCTTC
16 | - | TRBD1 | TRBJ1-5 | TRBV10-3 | CATGTGATYSNQPQHF | TGTGCCACCGGGACAGGGGCTACTTATAGCAATCAGCCCCAGCATTTT
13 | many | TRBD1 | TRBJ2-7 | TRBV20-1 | CSAQTGAIYEQYF | TGCAGTGCCCAGACAGGGGCAATCTACGAGCAGTACTTC
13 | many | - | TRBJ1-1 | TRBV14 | CASSPKGDTEAFF | TGTGCCAGCAGCCCGAAGGGGGACACTGAAGCTTTCTTT
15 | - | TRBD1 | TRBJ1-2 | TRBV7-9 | CASSSDPGQQYGYTF | TGTGCCAGCAGCTCGGATCCGGGACAGCAGTATGGCTACACCTTC
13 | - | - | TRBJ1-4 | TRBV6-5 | CASSAREGGKLFF | TGTGCCAGCAGTGCTCGGGAGGGGGGGAAACTGTTTTTT
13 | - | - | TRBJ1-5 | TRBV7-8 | CASSHRGYQLQHF | TGTGCCAGCAGTCATAGGGGGTATCAGCTCCAGCATTTT
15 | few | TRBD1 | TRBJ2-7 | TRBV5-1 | CASSQGATGGYEQYF | TGTGCCAGCAGCCAAGGGGCGACAGGGGGATACGAGCAGTACTTC
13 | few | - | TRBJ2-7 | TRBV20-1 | CSASAGISYEQYF | TGCAGTGCTAGCGCAGGGATCTCCTACGAGCAGTACTTC
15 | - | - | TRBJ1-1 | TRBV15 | CAISRDWGGALSAFF | TGTGCCATCAGCAGAGATTGGGGGGGGGCTCTTTCGGCTTTCTTC
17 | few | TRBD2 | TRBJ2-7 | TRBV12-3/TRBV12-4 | CASSGPPTSVSSYEQYF | TGTGCCAGCAGTGGCCCCCCGACTAGCGTGAGCTCCTACGAGCAGTACTTC
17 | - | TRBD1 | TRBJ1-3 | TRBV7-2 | CASSLADRPSSGNTIYF | TGTGCCAGCAGCTTAGCGGACAGGCCGAGCTCTGGAAACACCATATATTTT
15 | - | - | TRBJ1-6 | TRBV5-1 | CASSKGVQGNSPLHF | TGCGCCAGCAGTAAGGGTGTGCAGGGTAATTCACCCCTCCACTTT
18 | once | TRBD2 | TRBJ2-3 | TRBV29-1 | CSVEDWTEASGGTDTQYF | TGCAGCGTTGAAGATTGGACGGAGGCTAGCGGGGGCACAGATACGCAGTATTTT
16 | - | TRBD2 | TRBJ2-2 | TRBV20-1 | CSASRLAGDPTGELFF | TGCAGTGCTAGCCGACTAGCGGGGGATCCGACCGGGGAGCTGTTTTTT
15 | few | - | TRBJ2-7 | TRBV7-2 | CASSPSDARPDEQYF | TGTGCCAGCAGCCCGTCGGACGCTCGCCCCGACGAGCAGTACTTC
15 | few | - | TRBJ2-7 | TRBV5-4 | CASSLKLGTTYEQYF | TGTGCCAGCAGCTTGAAGTTAGGGACAACCTACGAGCAGTACTTC
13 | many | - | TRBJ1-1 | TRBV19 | CASSIKEYTEAFF | TGTGCCAGTAGTATTAAGGAATACACTGAAGCTTTCTTT
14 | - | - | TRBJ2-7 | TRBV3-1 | CASSQAPLGYEQYF | TGTGCCAGCAGCCAAGCTCCACTAGGGTACGAGCAGTACTTC
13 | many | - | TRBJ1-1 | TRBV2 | CASSVRGITEAFF | TGTGCCAGCAGTGTACGAGGGATAACTGAAGCTTTCTTT
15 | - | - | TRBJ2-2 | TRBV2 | CATSWGRPSTGELFF | TGTGCCACTTCATGGGGGCGCCCGAGCACCGGGGAGCTGTTTTTT
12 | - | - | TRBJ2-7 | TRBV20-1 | CSAGDPTEGQYF | TGCAGTGCTGGAGATCCTACAGAAGGGCAGTACTTC
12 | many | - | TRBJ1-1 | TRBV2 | CAILRGFTEAFF | TGTGCCATCCTAAGAGGGTTCACTGAAGCTTTCTTT
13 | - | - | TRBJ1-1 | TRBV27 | CASKHGGSTEAFF | TGTGCCAGCAAACACGGGGGGAGCACTGAAGCTTTCTTT
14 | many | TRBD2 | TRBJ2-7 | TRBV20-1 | CSASPLAVSYEQYF | TGCAGTGCTAGCCCACTAGCGGTGTCCTACGAGCAGTACTTC
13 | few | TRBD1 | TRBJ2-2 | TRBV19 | CASSWTGYGELFF | TGTGCCAGTAGTTGGACAGGGTACGGGGAGCTGTTTTTT
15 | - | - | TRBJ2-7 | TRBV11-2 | CASSLVQGTSGGQYF | TGTGCCAGCAGCTTAGTGCAGGGGACCTCCGGAGGGCAGTACTTC
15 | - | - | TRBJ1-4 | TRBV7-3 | CASSPDRSTNEKLFF | TGTGCCAGCAGCCCGGACAGATCAACTAATGAAAAACTGTTTTTT
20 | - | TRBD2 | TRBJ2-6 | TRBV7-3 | CASSPLGPTTGGSGANVLTF | TGTGCCAGCAGCCCCTTGGGGCCTACAACGGGGGGTTCCGGGGCCAACGTCCTGACTTTC
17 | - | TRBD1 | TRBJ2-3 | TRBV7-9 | CASSLYRRTGDTDTQYF | TGTGCCAGCAGCTTATACCGCCGGACAGGAGACACAGATACGCAGTATTTT
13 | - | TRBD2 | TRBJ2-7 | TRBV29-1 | CSALLAGAYEQYF | TGCAGCGCCCTACTAGCGGGAGCCTACGAGCAGTACTTC
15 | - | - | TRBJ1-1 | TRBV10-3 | CAITERATGNTEAFF | TGTGCCATCACGGAGAGAGCAACAGGGAACACTGAAGCTTTCTTT
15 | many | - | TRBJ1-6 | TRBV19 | CASRGDEEFGSPLHF | TGTGCCAGTAGGGGGGACGAGGAATTTGGATCACCCCTCCACTTT
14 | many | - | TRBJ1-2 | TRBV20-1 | CSASPQTYPYGYTF | TGCAGTGCTAGTCCCCAAACTTATCCCTATGGCTACACCTTC
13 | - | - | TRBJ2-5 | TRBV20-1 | CSANGLDQETQYF | TGCAGTGCTAACGGCCTAGACCAAGAGACCCAGTACTTC
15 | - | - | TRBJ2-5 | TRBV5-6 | CASSPRLGVRETQYF | TGTGCCAGCAGCCCCCGGTTGGGGGTTCGGGAGACCCAGTACTTC
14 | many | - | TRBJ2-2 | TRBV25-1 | CASSSETDAGELFF | TGTGCCAGCAGTTCTGAAACAGACGCCGGGGAGCTGTTTTTT
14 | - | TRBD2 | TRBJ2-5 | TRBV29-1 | CSVEDLAATGTQYF | TGCAGCGTTGAGGATCTAGCGGCCACGGGGACCCAGTACTTC
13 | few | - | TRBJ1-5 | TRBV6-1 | CASSWPGDQPQHF | TGTGCCAGCAGTTGGCCAGGGGACCAGCCCCAGCATTTT
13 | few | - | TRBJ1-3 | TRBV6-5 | CASSYGDGNTIYF | TGTGCCAGCAGTTACGGGGATGGAAACACCATATATTTT
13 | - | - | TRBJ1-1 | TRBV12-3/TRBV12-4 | CASSLSRQSEAFF | TGTGCCAGCAGTTTATCCAGACAATCTGAAGCTTTCTTT
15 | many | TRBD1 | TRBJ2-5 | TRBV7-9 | CASSLTGERRETQYF | TGTGCCAGCAGCTTAACAGGGGAGAGGAGAGAGACCCAGTACTTC